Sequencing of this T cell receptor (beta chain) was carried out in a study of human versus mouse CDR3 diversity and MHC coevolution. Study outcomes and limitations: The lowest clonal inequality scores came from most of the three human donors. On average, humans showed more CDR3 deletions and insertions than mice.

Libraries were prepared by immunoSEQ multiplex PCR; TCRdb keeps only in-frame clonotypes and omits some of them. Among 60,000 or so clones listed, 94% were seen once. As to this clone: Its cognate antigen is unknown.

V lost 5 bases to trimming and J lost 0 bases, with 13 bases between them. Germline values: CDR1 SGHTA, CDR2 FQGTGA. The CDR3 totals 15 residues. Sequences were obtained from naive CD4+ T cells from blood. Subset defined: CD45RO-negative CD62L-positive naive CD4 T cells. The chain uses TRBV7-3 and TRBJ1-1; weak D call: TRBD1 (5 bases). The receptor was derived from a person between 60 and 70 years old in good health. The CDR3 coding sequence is TGTGCCAGCAGCAGAAACGGGGGTATGAACACTGAAGCTTTCTTT. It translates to CASSRNGGMNTEAFF.